The 21 T cell receptor beta chains in this list originate from one sample, sequenced in a study of T cell clonality in common variable immunodeficiency. The protocol was immunoSEQ multiplex PCR, while the TCRdb copy is restricted to in-frame clones and leaves out a portion. The sample contains 40,000 to 65,000 clones, none occurring once; about 1.7% lies in the top ten. Sequences were obtained from peripheral blood mononuclear cells. These receptor sequences come from a person between 18 and 75 years old in good health.

Many counts were recorded for this clone. One end of the junction is discordant with germline, which a read error may explain. The CDR3 end falls 3 residues outside the read, so it is completed with the germline J gene. The rearrangement links TRBV20-1 to TRBJ2-3, with D perhaps TRBD2 (6 bases). CDR3 length: 15 residues. Per germline, CDR1 DFQATT and CDR2 SNEGSKA (reference sequence). This CDR3 is CSAREIWLASETQYF. The covered CDR3 bases are TGCAGTGCTAGAGAGATATGGCTAGCGTCAGAGACG.

This clone was counted many times. The read terminates 3 residues ahead of where the CDR3 ends, so the germline J gene completes it. This rearrangement joins TRBV20-1 to TRBJ2-1, with 10 bases aligning to TRBD2. This CDR3 spans 14 amino acids. V shed 4 bases and J 7 bases; nucleotides not matched to a gene: 7. The germline CDR1 and CDR2 sequences are DFQATT and SNEGSKA (reference sequence). The sequenced CDR3 bases are TGCAGTGCTACCAGCGGGAGGGCCGTAAATGAG. Protein product: CSATSGRAVNE. The entire CDR3 is CSATSGRAVNEQFF.

This clone has ten or more counts. The chain's CDR3 is CSAQRQSLNTEAFF. The DNA read from the CDR3 is TGCAGTGCTCAGAGACAGAGTCTGAACACTGAA. The chain combines TRBV20-1 with TRBJ1-1, with D maybe TRBD1 (5 bases). From the germline J gene comes the end of the CDR3, since the read stops 3 residues before it. The CDR3 is made up of 14 amino acids. Trimming took 5 bases from V and 0 from J, leaving 13 bases between them. CDR1 DFQATT and CDR2 SNEGSKA come from the germline V gene (reference sequence).

The sample holds many counts of this clone. The read stops 3 residues short of the end of the CDR3; the missing end is completed from the germline J gene. The rearrangement uses TRBV7-9 and TRBJ1-1, with a possible D match to TRBD1 (6 bases). Between the trimmed V and J ends, which lost 5 bases and 1 base, there was a span of 8 bases. Germline CDR1 and CDR2: SEHNR and FQNEAQ (reference sequence). The CDR3 is 13 residues long. CDR3 DNA (partial): TGTGCCAGCAGCAAGACAGGGAACACTGAA. This encodes CASSKTGNTE. The whole CDR3 sequence reads CASSKTGNTEAFF.

In regard to this clone: Coverage ceases 3 residues before the CDR3 finishes, and the germline J gene fills in the end. The gene calls are TRBV7-8 and TRBJ1-3; D is uncertain. Germline V CDR1 and CDR2: SGHVS, FQNEAQ. The CDR3 runs to 16 residues. V gave up 5 bases and J gave up 0 bases, with 14 bases separating them. CDR3 DNA, as far as it was read: TGTGCCAGCAGCAGGCCGCCCTCGAGCTCTGGAAACACC. Residues: CASSRPPSSSGNT. In full, the CDR3 is CASSRPPSSSGNTIYF. Full variable domain (missing parts from reference TRBV7-8 and TRBJ1-3): GAGVSQSPRYKVAKRGQDVALRCDPISGHVSLFWYQQALGQGPEFLTYFQNEAQLDKSGLPSDRFFAERPEGSVSTLKIQRTQQEDSAVYLCASSRPPSSSGNTIYFGEGSWLTVV.

Worth noting for this clone: The observed sequence ends 3 residues before the CDR3 terminus, with the missing tail filled in from the germline J gene. The chain couples TRBV7-9 to TRBJ2-3; D gene ambiguous. In germline, CDR1 is SEHNR, CDR2 FQNEAQ (reference sequence). The CDR3 is 13 amino acids. The CDR3 DNA, read in part, is TGTGCCAGCAGTCCGAGCGTTGTGGAGACG. It specifies CASSPSVVET. The entire CDR3 protein is CASSPSVVETQYF.

In this sample, this clone turned up many times. The read stops 3 residues short of the end of the CDR3; the missing end is completed from the germline J gene. The chain links TRBV19 to TRBJ2-2; 9 bases line up with TRBD1. Germline V gene sequence: CDR1 LNHDA, CDR2 SQIVND (reference sequence). Trimming at V came to 6 bases and at J to 4 bases, leaving 9 bases not matched to a gene. The CDR3 is 16 amino acids. CDR3 in amino acids: CASRAPRTGATGELFF. The sequenced CDR3 bases are TGTGCCAGTAGGGCCCCCCGGACAGGGGCCACCGGGGAG.

This clone has a count of ten or more. The sequenced fragment ends 3 residues before the CDR3 boundary, so the rest is inferred from the germline J gene. The chain recombines TRBV7-2 with TRBJ2-2; no clear D. The length of the CDR3 is 13 residues. Germline V lookup: CDR1 SGHTA, CDR2 FQGNSA. V was cut by 6 bases and J by 5 bases, with 10 bases left in between. CDR3 DNA, as far as it was read: TGTGCCAGCAGGTTTGTCACAACCGGGGAG. Encoded protein: CASRFVTTGE. The CDR3 in full is CASRFVTTGELFF.

This clone was counted ten times or more. The CDR3 end lies 3 residues beyond the end of the read and is filled in from the germline J gene. The rearrangement joins TRBV2 to TRBJ2-7, with 9 bases that match TRBD2. Germline loops: CDR1 SNHLY, CDR2 FYNNEI. The CDR3 loop spans 16 amino acids. The V and J ends lost 2 bases and 2 bases, in that order; junction bases with no gene match: 7. The chain's CDR3 is CASSEQSGRYPYEQYF. The part of the CDR3 DNA that was read is TGTGCCAGCAGTGAACAGAGCGGGAGGTACCCCTACGAG. The full variable domain, in which reference TRBV2 and TRBJ2-7 provide the parts outside the CDR3, is EPEVTQTPSHQVTQMGQEVILRCVPISNHLYFYWYRQILGQKVEFLVSFYNNEISEKSEIFDDQFSVERPDGSNFTLKIRSTKLEDSAMYFCASSEQSGRYPYEQYFGPGTRLTVT.

Ten or more counts support this clone. The CDR3 is cut off 3 residues early in the read; its end comes from the germline J gene. The gene calls are TRBV29-1 and TRBJ2-5; 10 nucleotides line up with TRBD1. The junction had 11 bases not matched to a gene; V was cut back by 6 bases and J by 4 bases. The germline V gene has CDR1 SQVTM and CDR2 ANQGSEA. The CDR3 has 15 amino acids. CDR3 loop: CSVTPDRGFGETQYF. The CDR3 DNA, read in part, is TGCAGCGTAACTCCGGACAGGGGGTTCGGAGAGACC.

This clone occurred many times. The CDR3 end is not reached by the read, which stops 3 residues before it; the germline J gene fills it in. This rearrangement joins TRBV18 to TRBJ1-4, with D maybe TRBD1 (5 bases). Germline assignment: CDR1 KGHSH and CDR2 LQKENI. Trimming cost V 3 bases and J 2 bases, with 13 bases left between them. The CDR3 contains 16 residues. The CDR3 is CASSPRQGTTNEKLFF. CDR3 bases read: TGTGCCAGCTCACCTCGGCAGGGAACGACTAATGAAAAA. Full variable domain (remainder filled in from reference TRBV18 and TRBJ1-4): NAGVMQNPRHLVRRRGQEARLRCSPMKGHSHVYWYRQLPEEGLKFMVYLQKENIIDESGMPKERFSAEFPKEGPSILRIQQVVRGDSAAYFCASSPRQGTTNEKLFFGSGTQLSVL.

Incomplete CDR3 DNA: TGTGCCAGTAGTAAAGGGACAGGGTATGGC. It translates to CASSKGTGYG. In full, the CDR3 reads CASSKGTGYGYTF. The chain is built from TRBV19 and TRBJ1-2; 9 bases align to TRBD1. The read ends 3 residues before the CDR3 terminus; that terminus is restored from the germline J gene. This CDR3 spans 13 amino acids. The junction had 2 bases not matched to a gene; V was cut back by 4 bases and J by 5 bases. CDR1 is LNHDA, CDR2 SQIVND, per germline (reference sequence).

CDR3 DNA (partial): TGTGCCAGCAGTGAAGGGAGGGGCAGGATATATGGC. Translating it yields CASSEGRGRIYG. In full, the CDR3 reads CASSEGRGRIYGYTF. This chain connects TRBV6-1 to TRBJ1-2; possible D gene TRBD1, 5 bases. The read comes to an end 3 residues before the CDR3 does, leaving the germline J gene to fill in the end. This CDR3 is built from 15 residues. Germline V CDR1 and CDR2: MNHNS, SASEGT. The V end was cut by 1 base, the J end by 5 bases, with 14 bases between.

In this sample, this clone turned up many times. The CDR3 loop is CASSYSDRGPRSYEQYF. The CDR3 bases that were read are TGTGCCAGCAGTTACTCCGACAGGGGGCCTAGATCCTACGAG. The V and J genes are TRBV6-2 or TRBV6-3 and TRBJ2-7, with 10 bases fitting TRBD1. The read ends 3 residues shy of where the CDR3 ends; the end is completed using the germline J gene. This CDR3 comprises 17 residues. CDR1 and CDR2 (germline): MNHEY, SVGEGT. With 0 bases clipped from V and 1 base from J, the junction kept 6 bases outside the gene matches.

With regard to this clone: The read is 3 residues too short to cover the CDR3 end, so that end is filled in from the germline J gene. V and J are TRBV20-1 and TRBJ1-2; 9 nucleotides match TRBD1. The germline V gene has CDR1 DFQATT and CDR2 SNEGSKA (reference sequence). The CDR3 has 13 residues. CDR3 amino acids: CSATQGAEDTYTF. The CDR3 bases that were read are TGCAGTGCTACACAGGGGGCGGAAGATACC.

This clone was seen ten or more times. The CDR3 end is not reached by the read, which stops 3 residues before it; the germline J gene fills it in. The chain has TRBV7-2 and TRBJ1-2, with 9 bases aligning to TRBD1. Germline loops: CDR1 SGHTA, CDR2 FQGNSA. The CDR3 is 15 amino acids. The CDR3 bases that were read are TGTGCCAGCAGCTCCGGACAGGGGATACCTTGGGGC. Its translation: CASSSGQGIPWG. The complete CDR3 sequence is CASSSGQGIPWGYTF.

This clone came up a few times. The CDR3 goes on 3 residues after the read ends, and that part is filled in from the germline J gene. The chain joins TRBV18 to TRBJ2-4, with 8 bases aligning to TRBD2. Germline CDR1 is KGHSH and CDR2 is LQKENI. The CDR3 is 15 amino acids. The DNA read from the CDR3 is TGTGCCAGCTCACCCCCGGGGGGGCTCGGCTATGGT. Translation gives CASSPPGGLGYG. From start to end, the CDR3 is CASSPPGGLGYGQYF.

The sample holds many counts of this clone. The read gets to within 3 residues of the CDR3 end, and the germline J gene fills in the rest. The J gene is TRBJ2-5, the V gene TRBV30, with 9 bases lining up with TRBD2. The ends lost 4 bases at V and 5 bases at J; junction bases unmatched: 11. This CDR3 spans 15 amino acids. CDR1 is GTSNPN and CDR2 is SVGIG in the germline V gene (reference sequence). CDR3: CAWTRSGLAKETQYF. CDR3 DNA, as far as it was read: TGTGCCTGGACCAGGAGCGGACTAGCGAAGGAGACC. Full variable domain (outside the CDR3, taken from reference TRBV30 and TRBJ2-5): SQTIHQWPATLVQPVGSPLSLECTVEGTSNPNLYWYRQAAGRGLQLLFYSVGIGQISSEVPQNLSASRPQDRQFILSSKKLLLSDSGFYLCAWTRSGLAKETQYFGPGTRLLVL.

This clone showed up many times. CDR3 protein: CASSELAGGQETQYF. The CDR3 bases that were read are TGTGCCAGCAGTGAACTAGCGGGGGGGCAAGAGACC. V gene TRBV6-1 combines with J gene TRBJ2-5; the match to TRBD2 covers 12 bases. The read falls 3 residues short of the CDR3 end, and the missing part is taken from the germline J gene. J was trimmed by 2 bases and V by 2 bases; bases with no gene match: 0. Germline V CDR1 and CDR2: MNHNS, SASEGT. CDR3 length equals 15 residues.

This clone has more than one count but fewer than ten. The read terminates 3 residues ahead of where the CDR3 ends, so the germline J gene completes it. This chain uses TRBV2 with TRBJ2-4; possibly TRBD1 for D (5 bases). Per the germline V gene, CDR1 is SNHLY and CDR2 is FYNNEI. The CDR3 runs to 13 residues. The CDR3 sequence: CASSGLRGYGQYF. CDR3 bases read: TGTGCCAGCAGTGGTCTAAGGGGCTATGGT.

In this sample, this clone turned up many times. The read comes to an end 3 residues before the CDR3 does, leaving the germline J gene to fill in the end. The chain has TRBV19 and TRBJ2-7; 7 bases are shared with TRBD2. CDR3 length: 17 amino acids. Per the germline V gene, CDR1 is LNHDA and CDR2 is SQIVND (reference sequence). V was pared by 3 bases and J by 3 bases, with 14 bases of the junction left unmatched. Incomplete CDR3 DNA: TGTGCCAGTAGTATTTCTTTAGTTGGACTAGACCACTACGAG. Translation: CASSISLVGLDHYE. The entire CDR3 is CASSISLVGLDHYEQYF.